This T cell receptor beta chain was sequenced for a study of Graves' ophthalmopathy and Graves' hyperthyroidism. Study summary: Hyperthyroidism counted as stable given no ophthalmopathy within 18 months of follow-up. Whole-study results and caveats: The model forecast ophthalmopathy progression, reaching 70.59% sensitivity and approximately 79% specificity. Blood samples also showed most expanded thyroid clonotypes exceeding 0.001 frequency. Ophthalmopathy versus stable hyperthyroidism: 13-signature model gave 85% to 90% sensitivity, roughly 81% specificity.

Germline CDR1 and CDR2: DFQATT and SNEGSKA (reference sequence). The CDR3 is 14 residues long. Unmatched junction bases numbered 2, after V lost 1 base and J lost 0 bases. This clonotype showed up many times. What it binds is not known. RNA served as the template for amplifying TCR beta CDR3 regions. HTBI primers primed a first-round RT-PCR, and a second-round multiplex PCR followed. TCRdb analysed the multiplex PCR reads with MiXCR anew, one entry per CDR3 protein. Of about 500,000 distinct CDR3 sequences in the sample, 39% were seen once. Sequencing was performed on peripheral blood or thyroid tissue (not recorded which). The clonotype comes from an adult man with Graves' hyperthyroidism. The V gene is TRBV20-1, the J gene TRBJ1-1, with 7 bases identical to TRBD1. CDR3 region: CSARGGTVNTEAFF. CDR3 DNA sequence: TGCAGTGCTAGAGGCGGGACAGTGAACACTGAAGCTTTCTTT.